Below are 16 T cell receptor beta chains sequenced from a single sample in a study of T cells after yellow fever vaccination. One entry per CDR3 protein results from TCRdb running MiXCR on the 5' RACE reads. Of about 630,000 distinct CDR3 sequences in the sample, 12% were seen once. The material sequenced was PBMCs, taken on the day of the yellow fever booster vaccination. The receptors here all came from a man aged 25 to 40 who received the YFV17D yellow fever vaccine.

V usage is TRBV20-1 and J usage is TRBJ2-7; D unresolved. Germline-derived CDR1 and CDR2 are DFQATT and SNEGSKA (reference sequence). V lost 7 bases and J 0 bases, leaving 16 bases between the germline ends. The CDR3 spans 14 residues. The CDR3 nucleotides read TGCAGTGGCATAGGGTCCCCGAGCTCCTACGAGCAGTACTTC. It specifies CSGIGSPSSYEQYF.

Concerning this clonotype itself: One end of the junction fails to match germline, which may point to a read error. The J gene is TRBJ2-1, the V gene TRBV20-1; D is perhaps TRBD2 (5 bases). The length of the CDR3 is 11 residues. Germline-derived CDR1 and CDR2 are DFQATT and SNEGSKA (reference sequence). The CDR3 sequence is CSARDRAEQSF. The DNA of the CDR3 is TGCAGTGCTAGAGATCGAGCGGAGCAGTCCTTC.

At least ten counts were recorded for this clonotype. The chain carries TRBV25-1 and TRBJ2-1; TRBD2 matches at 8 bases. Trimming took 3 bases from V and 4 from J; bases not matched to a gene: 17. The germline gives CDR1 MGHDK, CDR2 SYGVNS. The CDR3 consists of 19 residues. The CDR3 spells CASSDSGHLTTSEYNEQFF. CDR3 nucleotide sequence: TGTGCCAGCAGTGATTCGGGACATCTCACGACTAGCGAGTACAATGAGCAGTTCTTC. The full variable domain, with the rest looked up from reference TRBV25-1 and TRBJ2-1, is EADIYQTPRYLVIGTGKKITLECSQTMGHDKMYWYQQDPGMELHLIHYSYGVNSTEKGDLSSESTVSRIRTEHFPLTLESARPSHTSQYLCASSDSGHLTTSEYNEQFFGPGTRLTVL.

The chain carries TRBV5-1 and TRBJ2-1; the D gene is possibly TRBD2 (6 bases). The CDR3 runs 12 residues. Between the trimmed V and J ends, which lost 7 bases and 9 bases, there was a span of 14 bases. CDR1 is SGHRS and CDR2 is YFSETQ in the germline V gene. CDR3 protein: CASGGGLTEQFF. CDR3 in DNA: TGCGCCAGCGGGGGAGGCCTCACTGAGCAGTTCTTC.

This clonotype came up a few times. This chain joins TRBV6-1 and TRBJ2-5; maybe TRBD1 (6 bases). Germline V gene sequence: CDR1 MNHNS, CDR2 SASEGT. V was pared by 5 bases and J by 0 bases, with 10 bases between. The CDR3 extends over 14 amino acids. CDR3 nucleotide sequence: TGTGCCAGCAGTCAACAGGGTTACCAAGAGACCCAGTACTTC. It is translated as CASSQQGYQETQYF.

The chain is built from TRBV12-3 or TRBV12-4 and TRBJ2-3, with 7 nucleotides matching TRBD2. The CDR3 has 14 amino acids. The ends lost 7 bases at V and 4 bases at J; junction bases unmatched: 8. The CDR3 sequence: CASMGLGGADTQYF. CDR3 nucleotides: TGTGCCAGCATGGGACTGGGAGGGGCAGATACGCAGTATTTT.

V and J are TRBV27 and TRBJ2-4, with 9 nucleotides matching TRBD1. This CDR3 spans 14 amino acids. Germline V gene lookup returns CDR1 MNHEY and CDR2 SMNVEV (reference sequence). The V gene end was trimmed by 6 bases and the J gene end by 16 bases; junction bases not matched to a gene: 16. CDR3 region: CASSERVIRDRVYF. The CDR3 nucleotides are TGTGCCAGCAGCGAGCGAGTCATCCGGGACAGGGTATACTTC.

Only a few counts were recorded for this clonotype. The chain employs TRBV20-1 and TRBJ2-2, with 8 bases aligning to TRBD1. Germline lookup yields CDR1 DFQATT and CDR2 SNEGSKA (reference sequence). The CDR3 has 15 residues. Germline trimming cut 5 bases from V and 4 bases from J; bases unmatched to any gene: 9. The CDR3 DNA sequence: TGCAGTGCTCCCGACAGGGGAAGTGGCACCGGGGAGCTGTTTTTT. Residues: CSAPDRGSGTGELFF.

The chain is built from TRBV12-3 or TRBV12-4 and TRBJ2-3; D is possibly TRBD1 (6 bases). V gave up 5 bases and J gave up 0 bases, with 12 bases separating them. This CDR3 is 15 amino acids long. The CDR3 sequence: CASSPTGVSTDTQYF. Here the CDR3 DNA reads TGTGCCAGCAGTCCGACAGGCGTAAGCACAGATACGCAGTATTTT.

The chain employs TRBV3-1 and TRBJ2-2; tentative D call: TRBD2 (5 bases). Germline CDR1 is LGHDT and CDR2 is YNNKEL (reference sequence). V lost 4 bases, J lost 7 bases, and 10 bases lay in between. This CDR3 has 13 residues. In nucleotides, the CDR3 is TGTGCCAGCAGCCCCCTAGCAAACGGGGAGCTGTTTTTT. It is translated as CASSPLANGELFF.

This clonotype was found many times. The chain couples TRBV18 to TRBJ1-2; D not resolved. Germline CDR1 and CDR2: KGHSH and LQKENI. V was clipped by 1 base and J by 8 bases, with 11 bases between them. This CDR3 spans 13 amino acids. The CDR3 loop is CASSPLAGNGYTF. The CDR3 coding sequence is TGTGCCAGCTCACCACTGGCGGGGAACGGCTACACCTTC.

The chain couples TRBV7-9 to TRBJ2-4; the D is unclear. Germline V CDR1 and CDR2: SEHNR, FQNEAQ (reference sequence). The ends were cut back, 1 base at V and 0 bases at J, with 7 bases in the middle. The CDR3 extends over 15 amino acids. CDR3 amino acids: CASSLGQVAKNIQYF. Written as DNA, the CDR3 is TGTGCCAGCAGCTTAGGACAAGTAGCCAAAAACATTCAGTACTTC.

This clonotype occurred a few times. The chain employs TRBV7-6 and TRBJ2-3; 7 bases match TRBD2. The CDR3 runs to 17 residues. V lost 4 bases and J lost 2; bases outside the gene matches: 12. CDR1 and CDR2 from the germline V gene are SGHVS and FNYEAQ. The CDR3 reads CASSSGRASGFTDTQYF. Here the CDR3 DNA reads TGTGCCAGCAGCTCCGGCCGGGCTAGCGGCTTCACAGATACGCAGTATTTT.

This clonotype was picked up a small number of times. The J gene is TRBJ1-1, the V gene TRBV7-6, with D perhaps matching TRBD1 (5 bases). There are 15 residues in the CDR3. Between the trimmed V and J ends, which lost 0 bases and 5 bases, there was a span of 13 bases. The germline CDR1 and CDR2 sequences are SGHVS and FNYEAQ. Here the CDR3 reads CASSLAHKEGTEAFF. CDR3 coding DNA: TGTGCCAGCAGCTTAGCGCACAAGGAGGGGACTGAAGCTTTCTTT. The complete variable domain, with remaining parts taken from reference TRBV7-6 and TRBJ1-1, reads GAGVSQSPRYKVTKRGQDVALRCDPISGHVSLYWYRQALGQGPEFLTYFNYEAQQDKSGLPNDRFSAERPEGSISTLTIQRTEQRDSAMYRCASSLAHKEGTEAFFGQGTRLTVV.

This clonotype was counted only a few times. CDR3 bases: TGCGCCAGCAGCTTGGCCCGGATTGGGGGCACAGATACGCAGTATTTT. This codes for CASSLARIGGTDTQYF. This chain uses TRBV5-1 with TRBJ2-3; D not resolved. Germline CDR1 SGHRS, CDR2 YFSETQ. V was cut by 0 bases and J by 1 base, with 12 bases left in between. The CDR3 spans 16 residues.

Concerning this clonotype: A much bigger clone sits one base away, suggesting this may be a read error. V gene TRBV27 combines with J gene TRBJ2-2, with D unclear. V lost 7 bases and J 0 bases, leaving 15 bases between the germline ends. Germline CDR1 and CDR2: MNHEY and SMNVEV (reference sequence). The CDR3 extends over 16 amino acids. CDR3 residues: CASNRAILANTGELFF. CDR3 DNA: TGTGCCAGCAACCGGGCAATCCTCGCGAACACCGGGGAGCTGTTTTTT.